A single sample gave rise to the 25 T cell receptor beta chains below, sequenced in a study of blood T cell repertoires in COVID-19. Data came from immunoSEQ multiplex PCR; TCRdb stores just in-frame clones and leaves some out. The data contain 200,000 to 250,000 clones, around 85% of them seen just once; the ten biggest clones take up around 9.8%. Sequenced: PBMCs or T cells enriched from blood (not recorded which). These receptors came from a woman in her 50s with acute COVID-19.

The chain links TRBV19 to TRBJ2-1; 9 bases map to TRBD2. This CDR3 has 15 residues. The V segment lost 1 base and the J segment 9 bases; nucleotides outside the gene matches: 7. The germline gives CDR1 LNHDA, CDR2 SQIVND (reference sequence). CDR3 DNA sequence: TGTGCCAGTAGTATAGTACGGCTAGCGGGGAGTGAGCAGTTCTTC. It specifies CASSIVRLAGSEQFF.

This rearrangement joins TRBV12-5 to TRBJ1-4; D may be TRBD1 (5 bases). Germline CDR1 reads LGHNT; CDR2 reads FRNRAP. V was trimmed by 2 bases and J by 1 base, leaving 8 bases between them. This CDR3 is 15 amino acids long. This CDR3 is CASGLFGQTNEKLFF. CDR3 in DNA: TGTGCTAGTGGTTTGTTCGGACAAACTAATGAAAAACTGTTTTTT.

This clone appeared a few times. The V call is TRBV30, the J call TRBJ1-4; TRBD1 agrees at 7 bases. The CDR3 covers 13 residues. J lost 2 bases, V lost 8 bases, and 5 bases had no gene match. The V gene's germline CDR1 is GTSNPN and CDR2 SVGIG (reference sequence). The DNA for the CDR3 is TGTGCCCAAGGACAGGTCACTAATGAAAAACTGTTTTTT. Its translation is CAQGQVTNEKLFF.

CDR3 bases: TGTGCCAGCAGCCTAGGGGCCTCACCCCTCCACTTT. Its protein is CASSLGASPLHF. This chain links TRBV3-1 (or the pseudogene TRBV3-2) with TRBJ1-6; D perhaps matches TRBD1 (5 bases). The CDR3 has 12 residues. The germline gives CDR1 LGHDT, CDR2 YNNKEL (reference sequence). The V end was cut by 4 bases, the J end by 10 bases, with 8 bases between.

This clone was seen a single time. The CDR3 region is CASSLQSSDTGELFF. The CDR3 nucleotides are TGTGCCAGCAGCTTGCAATCTTCGGACACCGGGGAGCTGTTTTTT. The chain couples TRBV5-4 to TRBJ2-2, with no clear D. V dropped 1 base and J dropped 3 bases, with 10 bases sitting between them. This CDR3 comprises 15 residues. Germline V CDR1 and CDR2: SGHNT, YYREEE (reference sequence).

The rearrangement uses TRBV4-1 and TRBJ1-2; unclear D gene. V gave up 1 base and J gave up 8 bases, with 14 bases separating them. The CDR3 is 14 residues long. The germline gives CDR1 MGHRA, CDR2 YSYEKL. This chain's CDR3 is CASSQGPGSDGYTF. CDR3 DNA: TGCGCCAGCAGCCAAGGTCCGGGGTCGGACGGCTACACCTTC.

This clone was recorded once. This rearrangement joins TRBV19 to TRBJ2-2; no clear D gene. Deletions cut 8 bases from V and 0 bases from J, with 7 bases between. CDR1 LNHDA and CDR2 SQIVND come from the germline V gene (reference sequence). CDR3 length: 13 residues. The CDR3 loop reads CASSFSNTGELFF. The CDR3 DNA reads TGTGCCAGTTCTTTCTCGAACACCGGGGAGCTGTTTTTT.

The J gene is TRBJ2-5, the V gene TRBV11-2, with 8 bases identical to TRBD2. J lost 2 bases, V lost 5 bases, and 10 bases had no gene match. The germline gives CDR1 SGHAT, CDR2 FQNNGV. The CDR3 is made up of 16 amino acids. The CDR3 DNA follows: TGTGCCAGCAGCCAGGCGGGCGGGGGGCGTCAAGAGACCCAGTACTTC. This gives the protein CASSQAGGGRQETQYF.

This clone has only a few counts. V and J are TRBV13 and TRBJ1-2; 9 bases match TRBD1. Looked up from germline, CDR1 is PRHDT and CDR2 is FYEKMQ (reference sequence). The ends lost 3 bases at V and 6 bases at J; junction bases unmatched: 5. The CDR3 sequence is 14 residues long. The CDR3 DNA reads TGTGCCAGCAGCTTGGCGGGACAGGGCCATGGCTACACCTTC. Residues: CASSLAGQGHGYTF.

With regard to this clone: The junction shows a germline mismatch at one end, possibly a read error. The rearrangement links TRBV20-1 to TRBJ1-4, with a possible D match to TRBD1 (6 bases). Per the germline V gene, CDR1 is DFQATT and CDR2 is SNEGSKA (reference sequence). The CDR3 sequence is 11 residues long. DNA for the CDR3: TGCAGTGCTAGAAAACCGGGACAAAGTGTTTTT. Its protein is CSARKPGQSVF.

This clone was detected many times. The V call is TRBV7-8, the J call TRBJ2-1; maybe TRBD1 (6 bases). Germline loops: CDR1 SGHVS, CDR2 FQNEAQ. This CDR3 is 15 amino acids long. The germline V and J ends were trimmed by 4 bases and 4 bases, with 14 bases remaining between them. CDR3 region: CASSSRDTLYNEQFF. The DNA for the CDR3 is TGTGCCAGCAGCTCAAGGGACACCCTATACAATGAGCAGTTCTTC.

This clone was picked up a small number of times. CDR3 sequence (DNA): TGTGCCAGCAGCCCCCCAGGGGGGACAGGTACCCACGAGCAGTACTTC. Encoded protein: CASSPPGGTGTHEQYF. This chain connects TRBV3-1 (or the pseudogene TRBV3-2) to TRBJ2-7; 8 positions agree with TRBD1. V lost 4 bases to trimming and J lost 5 bases; unmatched junction nucleotides: 13. The CDR3 has 16 amino acids. Germline V CDR1 and CDR2: LGHDT, YNNKEL (reference sequence).

The genes are TRBV7-2 and TRBJ1-5; D might be TRBD1 (5 bases). The V end was cut by 7 bases, the J end by 5 bases, with 15 bases between. The CDR3 runs 14 residues. CDR1 and CDR2 (germline): SGHTA, FQGNSA. This CDR3 reads CASTEGGDHQPQHF. Written as DNA, the CDR3 is TGTGCCAGCACCGAGGGAGGGGATCATCAGCCCCAGCATTTT.

This clone was counted a few times. This sequence joins TRBV6-5 and TRBJ1-1; no clear D gene. The CDR3 consists of 14 residues. Trimming took 4 bases from V and 1 from J, leaving 10 bases between them. CDR1 and CDR2 (germline): MNHEY, SVGAGI. CDR3 sequence reads: CASSSHQENTEAFF. CDR3 coding DNA: TGTGCCAGCAGTTCCCATCAGGAGAACACTGAAGCTTTCTTT.

The chain couples TRBV12-3 or TRBV12-4 to TRBJ1-1, with TRBD1 matching over 7 bases. V was clipped by 5 bases and J by 4 bases; unmatched bases: 4. This CDR3 comprises 13 residues. The CDR3 DNA follows: TGTGCCAGCAGTCAGACAGGGCCCACTGAAGCTTTCTTT. Its translation: CASSQTGPTEAFF.

V gene TRBV30 combines with J gene TRBJ1-5; D uncertain. CDR1 GTSNPN and CDR2 SVGIG come from the germline V gene (reference sequence). V was pared by 2 bases and J by 2 bases, with 7 bases between. This CDR3 spans 13 amino acids. Here the CDR3 reads CAWSRHGNQPQHF. The CDR3 region has the DNA TGTGCCTGGAGTCGACATGGCAATCAGCCCCAGCATTTT.

The chain links TRBV7-3 to TRBJ2-2, with a tentative D call TRBD1 (5 bases). The CDR3 is 14 residues long. V was clipped by 5 bases and J by 7 bases, with 14 bases between them. In germline, CDR1 is SGHTA, CDR2 FQGTGA. The CDR3 coding sequence is TGTGCCAGCAGCCTCGTAGGGGCGGACGGGGAGCTGTTTTTT. Its protein product is CASSLVGADGELFF. Using reference TRBV7-3 and TRBJ2-2 for the parts outside the CDR3, the full variable domain is GAGVSQTPSNKVTEKGKYVELRCDPISGHTALYWYRQSLGQGPEFLIYFQGTGAADDSGLPNDRFFAVRPEGSVSTLKIQRTERGDSAVYLCASSLVGADGELFFGEGSRLTVL.

This chain connects TRBV5-1 to TRBJ1-4; D is ambiguous. This CDR3 contains 15 residues. CDR1 and CDR2 from the germline V gene are SGHRS and YFSETQ. V dropped 4 bases and J dropped 3 bases, with 13 bases sitting between them. The CDR3 loop reads CASSGGLEPNEKLFF. CDR3 DNA: TGCGCCAGCAGCGGCGGACTGGAGCCTAATGAAAAACTGTTTTTT.

The chain has TRBV9 and TRBJ2-7; D gene unclear. V was clipped by 4 bases and J by 3 bases, with 11 bases between them. This CDR3 spans 13 amino acids. From germline, CDR1 is SGDLS and CDR2 YYNGEE. CDR3 DNA sequence: TGTGCCAGCAGCCCGAACCGCGACTACGAGCAGTACTTC. It codes for CASSPNRDYEQYF.

This chain uses TRBV11-2 with TRBJ2-1, with a tentative D call TRBD1 (5 bases). Trimming removed 5 bases at V and 0 bases at J, with 5 bases between. CDR1 is SGHAT, CDR2 FQNNGV, per germline. This CDR3 has 13 amino acids. The CDR3, as DNA: TGTGCCAGCAGCCAGGGCTCCTACAATGAGCAGTTCTTC. Its translation: CASSQGSYNEQFF.

This clone is a singleton in its sample. The chain recombines TRBV27 with TRBJ2-7; 10 bases are a match to TRBD1. The CDR3 is 15 amino acids. The trim removed 2 bases at V and 2 bases at J, leaving 3 bases unmatched. CDR1 and CDR2 (germline): MNHEY, SMNVEV (reference sequence). CDR3 in DNA: TGTGCCAGCAGTTTAGGGGACAGGGGTACCTACGAGCAGTACTTC. Its protein product is CASSLGDRGTYEQYF.

The chain links TRBV29-1 to TRBJ1-3, with a weak D call TRBD1 (5 bases). Germline V gene sequence: CDR1 SQVTM, CDR2 ANQGSEA. Between the trimmed V and J ends, which lost 4 bases and 2 bases, there was a span of 9 bases. CDR3 length equals 13 residues. Written as DNA, the CDR3 is TGCAGCGTTGCAGGGAACCCTGGAAACACCATATATTTT. The encoded protein is CSVAGNPGNTIYF.

The chain carries TRBV6-2 or TRBV6-3 and TRBJ2-4; TRBD2 matches at 13 bases. The V and J ends lost 6 bases and 4 bases, in that order; junction bases with no gene match: 3. This CDR3 region has 15 residues. Germline values: CDR1 MNHEY, CDR2 SVGEGT. CDR3 DNA: TGTGCCAGCAGCCCGACTAGCGGGGGGAAAAACATTCAGTACTTC. It codes for CASSPTSGGKNIQYF.

V gene TRBV7-9 combines with J gene TRBJ1-1, with 9 bases fitting TRBD1. The CDR3 is 17 residues long. J lost 2 bases, V lost 2 bases, and 9 bases had no gene match. Germline V CDR1 and CDR2: SEHNR, FQNEAQ (reference sequence). CDR3 sequence reads: CASSLLLGTGRNTEAFF. CDR3 nucleotides: TGTGCCAGCAGCTTACTTTTAGGGACAGGGAGAAACACTGAAGCTTTCTTT.

The chain employs TRBV30 and TRBJ2-1, with 12 bases identical to TRBD2. Germline assignment: CDR1 GTSNPN and CDR2 SVGIG (reference sequence). The trim removed 1 base at V and 9 bases at J, leaving 7 bases unmatched. The CDR3 covers 15 residues. This chain's CDR3 is CAWSATSGGSFEQFF. DNA for the CDR3: TGTGCCTGGAGTGCGACTAGCGGGGGTAGTTTTGAGCAGTTCTTC.